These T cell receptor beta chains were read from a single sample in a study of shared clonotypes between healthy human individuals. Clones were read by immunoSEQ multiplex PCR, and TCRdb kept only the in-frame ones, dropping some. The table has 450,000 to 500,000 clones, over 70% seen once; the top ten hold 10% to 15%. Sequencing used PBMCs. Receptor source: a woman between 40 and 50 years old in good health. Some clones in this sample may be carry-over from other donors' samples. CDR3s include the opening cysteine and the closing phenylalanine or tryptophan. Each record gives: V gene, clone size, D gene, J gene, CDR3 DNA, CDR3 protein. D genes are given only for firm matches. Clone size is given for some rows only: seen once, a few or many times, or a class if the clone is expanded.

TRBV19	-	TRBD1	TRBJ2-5	TGTGCCAGTGCCATACAGGGGGCTCGGGAGACCCAGTACTTC	CASAIQGARETQYF
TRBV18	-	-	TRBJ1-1	TGTGCCAGCTCACCGACGGGGAACCTAAACACTGAAGCTTTCTTT	CASSPTGNLNTEAFF
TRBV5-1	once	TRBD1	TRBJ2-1	TGCGCCAGCAGCTACGGGACAGGGAGTGGGAATGAGCAGTTCTTC	CASSYGTGSGNEQFF
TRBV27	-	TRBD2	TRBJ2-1	TGTGCCAGCAGTTCCCTAGCGGGAGGACCTAATGAGCAGTTCTTC	CASSSLAGGPNEQFF
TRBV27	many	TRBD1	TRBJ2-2	TGTGCCAGCAGTTTATGGGGACAGGGTGAAGTGAACACCGGGGAGCTGTTTTTT	CASSLWGQGEVNTGELFF
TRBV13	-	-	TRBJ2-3	TGTGCCAGCAGCGAGAGCACAGATACGCAGTATTTT	CASSESTDTQYF
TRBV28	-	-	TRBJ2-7	TGTGCCAGCAGTTTGAAACAACTTCTACACGAGCAGTACTTC	CASSLKQLLHEQYF
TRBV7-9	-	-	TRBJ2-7	TGTGCCAGCAGCTCAATCAGGGGATCCTACGAGCAGTACTTC	CASSSIRGSYEQYF
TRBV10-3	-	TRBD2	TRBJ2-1	TGTGCCATCAGTAACGGACTAGCGGGAGGGGATGAGCAGTTCTTC	CAISNGLAGGDEQFF
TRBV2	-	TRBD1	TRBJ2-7	TGTGCCAGCAGGCAACAGGGGCCTTCCTACGAGCAGTACTTC	CASRQQGPSYEQYF
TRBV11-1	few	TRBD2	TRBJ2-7	TGTGCCAGCAGCTTAGAAGCGGGACCTGGCGAGCAGTACTTC	CASSLEAGPGEQYF
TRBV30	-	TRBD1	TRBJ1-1	TGTGCCTGGAAGGGGACAGGGGATTCTGAAGCTTTCTTT	CAWKGTGDSEAFF
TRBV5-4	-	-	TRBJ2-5	TGTGCCAGCAGCTTGGACAGACAAGAGACCCAGTACTTC	CASSLDRQETQYF
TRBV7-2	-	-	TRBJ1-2	TGTGCCAGCAGCCCAGACCCTTGGGGAGCAACTCACGGCTACACCTTC	CASSPDPWGATHGYTF
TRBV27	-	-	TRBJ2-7	TGTGCCAGCAGTTTATCCCCGGGAGAGAGCTCCTACGAGCAGTACTTC	CASSLSPGESSYEQYF
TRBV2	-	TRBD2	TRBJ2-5	TGTGCCAGCTCTACGGGACCCAAAGCGGGGGCAGAGACCCAGTACTTC	CASSTGPKAGAETQYF
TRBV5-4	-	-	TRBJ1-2	TGTGCCAGCAGCTTGGCAGACAATTATGGCTACACCTTC	CASSLADNYGYTF
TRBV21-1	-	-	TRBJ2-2	TGTGCCAGCAGCAAAACGTTTCAGGCTAGCGGGAGTCCCGGGGAGCTGTTTTTT	CASSKTFQASGSPGELFF
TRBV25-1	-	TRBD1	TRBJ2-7	TGTGCCAGCAGTGGAACAGGGGGCGCTTACGAGCAGTACTTC	CASSGTGGAYEQYF
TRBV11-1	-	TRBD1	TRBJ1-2	TGTGCCAGCAGCTCCGGACAGGCCTATGGCTACACCTTC	CASSSGQAYGYTF
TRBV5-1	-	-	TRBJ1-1	TGCGCCAGCAGCTTGTCTTGGGACCGGGACGCTTTCTTT	CASSLSWDRDAFF
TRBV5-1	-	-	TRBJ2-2	TGCGCCAGCAGCTCTGTTCCCGGGGATCTGTTTTTT	CASSSVPGDLFF
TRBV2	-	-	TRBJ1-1	TGTGCCAGCAGATATCAACAGGGTAACACTGAAGCTTTCTTT	CASRYQQGNTEAFF
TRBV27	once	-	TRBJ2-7	TGTGCCAGCAGTTTTTCGAGGGGGTACGAGCAGTACTTC	CASSFSRGYEQYF
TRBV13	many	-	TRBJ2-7	TGTGCCAGCACTCCTCAGGTGGGCGAGCAGTACTTC	CASTPQVGEQYF
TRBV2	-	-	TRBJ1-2	TGTGCCAGCAGTGGGGGTTTGGACTATGGCTACACCTTC	CASSGGLDYGYTF
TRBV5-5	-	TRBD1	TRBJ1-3	TGTGCCAGCAGCTTGGGGGACAGCAGAAACACCATATATTTT	CASSLGDSRNTIYF
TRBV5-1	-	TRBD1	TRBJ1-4	TGCGCCAGCAGCTTGGGGGACAGGCTACTTGAAAAACTGTTTTTT	CASSLGDRLLEKLFF
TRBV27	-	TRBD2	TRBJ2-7	TGTGCCAGCAGTTTCGCGGGAGTGGGTCGCGAGCAGTACTTC	CASSFAGVGREQYF
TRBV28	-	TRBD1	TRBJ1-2	TGTGCCAGCCTCGACCGGACAGGCCATAACTATGGCTACACCTTC	CASLDRTGHNYGYTF
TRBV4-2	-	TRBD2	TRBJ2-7	TGTGCCAGCAGCCAAGAAGCGGGAGGGCCCTCCTACGAGCAGTACTTC	CASSQEAGGPSYEQYF